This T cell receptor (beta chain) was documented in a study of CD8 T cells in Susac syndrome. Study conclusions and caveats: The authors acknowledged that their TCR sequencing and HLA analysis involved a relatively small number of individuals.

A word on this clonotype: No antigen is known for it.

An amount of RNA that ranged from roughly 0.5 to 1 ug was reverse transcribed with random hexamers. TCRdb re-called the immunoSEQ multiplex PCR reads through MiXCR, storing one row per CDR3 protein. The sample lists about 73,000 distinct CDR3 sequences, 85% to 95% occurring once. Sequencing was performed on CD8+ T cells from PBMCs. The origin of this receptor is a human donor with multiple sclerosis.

The CDR3 coding sequence is TGTGCCAGCAGTTGGGGACAGGGCAGCGAGCAGTTCTTC. This codes for CASSWGQGSEQFF. This chain uses TRBV27 with TRBJ2-1; 9 bases are a match to TRBD1. V was clipped by 4 bases and J by 10 bases; unmatched bases: 5. Germline V gene lookup returns CDR1 MNHEY and CDR2 SMNVEV (reference sequence). The CDR3 totals 13 residues.